This TCR beta chain is drawn from a study of OX40 agonist ivuxolimab in advanced cancers. Produced via immunoSEQ multiplex PCR; TCRdb's table is partial and in-frame only. The sample lists approximately 74,000 clones, about four fifths occurring once. Germline V gives CDR1 GTSNPN, CDR2 SVGIG (reference sequence). The ends were cut back, 5 bases at V and 2 bases at J, with 23 bases in the middle. The CDR3 loop spans 17 amino acids. This TCR was sampled from an adult with an advanced solid tumor such as melanoma, head and neck, liver or kidney cancer. This specimen consisted of CD4+ or CD8+ T cells sorted from blood, obtained in a trial of the OX40 agonist ivuxolimab. The chain has TRBV30 and TRBJ2-3; D perhaps matches TRBD2 (6 bases). Here the CDR3 reads CAWGPGRRDRFTDTQYF. The CDR3 nucleotides read TGTGCCTGGGGCCCCGGGCGGCGGGACCGATTCACAGATACGCAGTATTTT.